The 29 T cell receptor beta chains listed next were all sequenced from one sample in a study of memory CD4+ T cells and cytomegalovirus serostatus. Only in-frame clones appear in the TCRdb table, and some are missing; sequencing was by immunoSEQ multiplex PCR. The sample records around 88,000 clones, over 70% being singletons. Single viable CD3+CD4+CD8-CD45RO+ cells were sorted as the memory CD4+ T cells. Sequencing input: memory CD4+ T cells from blood. These receptors were collected from an adult in good health and CMV-seropositive.

This clone was seen a few times. The V gene is TRBV29-1, the J gene TRBJ2-1; maybe TRBD2 (6 bases). Deletions cut 4 bases from V and 4 bases from J, with 14 bases between. Germline CDR1 is SQVTM and CDR2 is ANQGSEA. The CDR3 spans 14 residues. CDR3 residues: CSVATSAGYNEQFF. The CDR3 region has the DNA TGCAGCGTTGCAACTTCCGCGGGATACAATGAGCAGTTCTTC.

The sample holds a few counts of this clone. The chain joins TRBV19 to TRBJ1-1, with D uncertain. V was pared by 2 bases and J by 6 bases, with 13 bases between. Per germline, CDR1 LNHDA and CDR2 SQIVND (reference sequence). The CDR3 is 14 residues long. The CDR3 sequence: CASSISAGWAEAFF. The DNA for the CDR3 is TGTGCCAGTAGTATATCTGCAGGATGGGCTGAAGCTTTCTTT.

The chain recombines TRBV30 with TRBJ2-1, with 12 bases aligning to TRBD2. The CDR3 sequence is 14 residues long. Germline trimming cut 3 bases from V and 10 bases from J; bases unmatched to any gene: 7. The germline V gene encodes CDR1 GTSNPN and CDR2 SVGIG (reference sequence). The CDR3 DNA follows: TGTGCCTGGAGGTCGACTAGCGGGAGTTTCGAGCAGTTCTTC. Protein product: CAWRSTSGSFEQFF.

The rearrangement links TRBV7-2 to TRBJ2-6; D is perhaps TRBD2 (7 bases). The CDR3 sequence is 15 residues long. Germline assignment: CDR1 SGHTA and CDR2 FQGNSA. Trimming removed 7 bases at V and 2 bases at J, with 12 bases between. CDR3 DNA sequence: TGTGCCAGCAACCAAGGGGGGGCTGGGGCCAACGTCCTGACTTTC. This codes for CASNQGGAGANVLTF.

This clone was observed a handful of times. The chain recombines TRBV28 with TRBJ1-3; D possibly corresponds to TRBD1 (6 bases). This CDR3 comprises 14 residues. From germline, CDR1 is MDHEN and CDR2 SYDVKM. The V end lost 6 bases, the J end lost 1 base, and 10 bases lay between the germline ends. The CDR3 DNA follows: TGTGCCAGCAGGCAGGGGAGTTCTGGAAACACCATATATTTT. It specifies CASRQGSSGNTIYF. The entire variable domain, with the rest obtained from reference TRBV28 and TRBJ1-3, is as follows: DVKVTQSSRYLVKRTGEKVFLECVQDMDHENMFWYRQDPGLGLRLIYFSYDVKMKEKGDIPEGYSVSREKKERFSLILESASTNQTSMYLCASRQGSSGNTIYFGEGSWLTVV.

This chain joins TRBV28 and TRBJ2-7; maybe TRBD1 (5 bases). Trimming removed 7 bases at V and 4 bases at J, with 17 bases between. Germline assignment: CDR1 MDHEN and CDR2 SYDVKM. CDR3 length: 14 amino acids. The CDR3 loop reads CASIPGQGEYEQYF. As DNA, the CDR3 is TGTGCCAGCATTCCCGGGCAGGGCGAGTACGAGCAGTACTTC.

In its sample, this clone is medium-sized. The chain has TRBV19 and TRBJ1-4; 10 nucleotides align to TRBD1. The V gene end was trimmed by 3 bases and the J gene end by 5 bases; junction bases not matched to a gene: 6. The germline gives CDR1 LNHDA, CDR2 SQIVND (reference sequence). The CDR3 totals 16 residues. The chain's CDR3 is CASSIRRTGGNEKLFF. For the CDR3, the DNA is TGTGCCAGTAGTATTCGCCGGACAGGGGGGAATGAAAAACTGTTTTTT.

Written as DNA, the CDR3 is TGCGCCAGCAGCCAAGAATGGGGCTATTCCTACGAGCAGTACTTC. Translation gives CASSQEWGYSYEQYF. This sequence joins TRBV4-3 and TRBJ2-7; a weak D match, TRBD1 (5 bases). The CDR3 is 15 residues long. V was shortened by 0 bases and J by 1 base, with 10 bases between the two germline ends. Germline lookup yields CDR1 LGHNA and CDR2 YSLEER.

This clone was detected ten times or more. The chain links TRBV19 to TRBJ2-3; D remains ambiguous. Per the germline V gene, CDR1 is LNHDA and CDR2 is SQIVND (reference sequence). V lost 6 bases and J lost 1, with 11 bases in between. The CDR3 runs 14 residues. The CDR3 coding sequence is TGTGCCAGTAGATATGCGGCTCGCACAGATACGCAGTATTTT. Protein sequence: CASRYAARTDTQYF. Variable domain in full (rest from reference TRBV19 and TRBJ2-3): DGGITQSPKYLFRKEGQNVTLSCEQNLNHDAMYWYRQDPGQGLRLIYYSQIVNDFQKGDIAEGYSVSREKKESFPLTVTSAQKNPTAFYLCASRYAARTDTQYFGPGTRLTVL.

J is TRBJ2-7 and V is TRBV11-2; D is tentatively TRBD1 or TRBD2 (6 bases each). This CDR3 contains 16 residues. V dropped 1 base and J dropped 3 bases, with 16 bases sitting between them. Per the germline V gene, CDR1 is SGHAT and CDR2 is FQNNGV. CDR3 nucleotides: TGTGCCAGCAGCTTAGGAGTAGGGGGGTCCTACTACGAGCAGTACTTC. This gives the protein CASSLGVGGSYYEQYF.

The chain joins TRBV28 to TRBJ2-1, with 15 bases lining up with TRBD2. V gave up 6 bases and J gave up 2 bases; unmatched junction bases: 5. CDR3 length: 17 amino acids. Per germline, CDR1 MDHEN and CDR2 SYDVKM. The CDR3 DNA reads as TGTGCCAGCAGAGGGACTAGCGGGAGGTGGACCTACAATGAGCAGTTCTTC. Its protein is CASRGTSGRWTYNEQFF.

The V and J genes are TRBV4-2 and TRBJ2-3; D perhaps matches TRBD2 (6 bases). The CDR3 loop spans 16 amino acids. Germline V lookup: CDR1 LGHNA, CDR2 YNFKEQ. Trimming stripped 0 bases from V and 2 bases from J, with 12 bases between. As DNA, the CDR3 is TGTGCCAGCAGCCAAGACGGTAGCGGAATCACAGATACGCAGTATTTT. Protein product: CASSQDGSGITDTQYF.

This clone has just one count. This chain connects TRBV21-1 to TRBJ1-2; the table's D call of TRBD1 was not tested on the DNA. TRBV21-1 is reported as a pseudogene. The CDR3 is 13 residues long. This chain's CDR3 is CASSKVTGYGYTF. For the CDR3, the DNA is TGTGCCAGCAGCAAAGTTACAGGGTATGGCTACACCTTC.

CDR3 nucleotide sequence: TGTGCCAGCAGCTCAATGCCTCCGGGACAGGGTCACTACGAGCAGTACTTC. This translates into CASSSMPPGQGHYEQYF. The chain carries TRBV7-8 and TRBJ2-7; 9 positions agree with TRBD1. Germline lookup yields CDR1 SGHVS and CDR2 FQNEAQ. J was trimmed by 3 bases and V by 4 bases; bases with no gene match: 13. The CDR3 covers 17 residues.

The rearrangement uses TRBV5-1 and TRBJ1-1; 7 nucleotides line up with TRBD1. J lost 7 bases, V lost 4 bases, and 7 bases had no gene match. Germline V lookup: CDR1 SGHRS, CDR2 YFSETQ. CDR3 size: 13 residues. The CDR3 loop is CASSTTGTVEAFF. The CDR3 nucleotides are TGCGCCAGCAGCACGACCGGGACAGTTGAAGCTTTCTTT.

The CDR3 sequence: CASSFRQGTNTGELFF. The CDR3 DNA is TGTGCCAGCAGCTTCCGACAGGGGACTAACACCGGGGAGCTGTTTTTT. The gene calls are TRBV5-4 and TRBJ2-2, with 8 nucleotides matching TRBD1. The junction had 5 bases not matched to a gene; V was cut back by 2 bases and J by 2 bases. Germline CDR1 SGHNT, CDR2 YYREEE (reference sequence). The CDR3 spans 16 residues.

This clone occurred a few times. The chain has TRBV5-6 and TRBJ2-2; no reliable D call. The CDR3 spans 13 residues. Germline values: CDR1 SGHDT, CDR2 YYEEEE. Trimming cost V 0 bases and J 8 bases, with 8 bases left between them. The CDR3 spells CASSLVVGGELFF. The CDR3 DNA is TGTGCCAGCAGCTTGGTAGTAGGAGGGGAGCTGTTTTTT.

The V gene is TRBV19, the J gene TRBJ1-2; possibly TRBD1 for D (6 bases). CDR3 length: 13 residues. V was pared by 6 bases and J by 2 bases, with 10 bases between. The germline V gene has CDR1 LNHDA and CDR2 SQIVND (reference sequence). The CDR3 DNA follows: TGTGCCAGTAGCAAGGACAGAAACTATGGCTACACCTTC. Translation gives CASSKDRNYGYTF.

The chain combines TRBV28 with TRBJ2-5, with D perhaps matching TRBD1 (6 bases). Germline CDR1 reads MDHEN; CDR2 reads SYDVKM. This CDR3 is 14 amino acids long. Trimming removed 0 bases at V and 7 bases at J, with 12 bases between. As DNA, the CDR3 is TGTGCCAGCAGTTTATGGGGGGAACAGGGGACCCAGTACTTC. Residues: CASSLWGEQGTQYF.

This clone was counted a single time. The rearrangement uses TRBV5-1 and TRBJ2-5, with 8 bases fitting TRBD1. The CDR3 is made up of 14 amino acids. The germline V gene has CDR1 SGHRS and CDR2 YFSETQ. J lost 4 bases, V lost 2 bases, and 4 bases had no gene match. The CDR3 DNA reads as TGCGCCAGCAGCTTAGGGACAGGTATAGAGACCCAGTACTTC. Amino acid sequence: CASSLGTGIETQYF.

This chain joins TRBV5-1 and TRBJ2-5; D unresolved. Germline assignment: CDR1 SGHRS and CDR2 YFSETQ. CDR3 size: 14 residues. The ends were cut back, 1 base at V and 2 bases at J, with 9 bases in the middle. The CDR3 is CASSLKLLQETQYF. CDR3 nucleotides: TGCGCCAGCAGCTTGAAACTCCTACAAGAGACCCAGTACTTC.

V gene TRBV28 combines with J gene TRBJ2-2, with D hard to call. V was clipped by 6 bases and J by 6 bases, with 32 bases between them. The germline gives CDR1 MDHEN, CDR2 SYDVKM. The CDR3 totals 20 residues. The CDR3 DNA reads as TGTGCCAGCAGCTTTAACTACTCCCCTTTACTCTACATTGAGTCCGGGGAGCTGTTTTTT. Residues: CASSFNYSPLLYIESGELFF.

The rearrangement links TRBV2 to TRBJ2-2, with D possibly TRBD1 on 6 matching bases. Germline V gene sequence: CDR1 SNHLY, CDR2 FYNNEI. V was clipped by 6 bases and J by 7 bases, with 12 bases between them. The CDR3 is 13 residues long. CDR3 residues: CASRQGVGGELFF. Here the CDR3 DNA reads TGTGCCAGCAGACAGGGCGTGGGCGGGGAGCTGTTTTTT.

J is TRBJ2-5 and V is TRBV5-1, with a weak D call TRBD2 (6 bases). The CDR3 is 15 residues long. Trimming cost V 1 base and J 2 bases, with 12 bases left between them. Germline values: CDR1 SGHRS, CDR2 YFSETQ. The DNA for the CDR3 is TGCGCCAGCAGCTTGCGCGGGGACGCTCAAGAGACCCAGTACTTC. This translates into CASSLRGDAQETQYF.

V and J are TRBV7-2 and TRBJ2-2; D unresolved. This CDR3 comprises 15 residues. Germline V lookup: CDR1 SGHTA, CDR2 FQGNSA. The V and J ends lost 5 bases and 3 bases respectively, with 13 bases between them. CDR3 in amino acids: CASSPGRLYTGELFF. The CDR3 DNA reads as TGTGCCAGCAGCCCGGGCAGGCTCTACACCGGGGAGCTGTTTTTT.

The V call is TRBV7-2, the J call TRBJ1-1; TRBD1 is a possible D gene (5 bases). The CDR3 contains 14 residues. Trimming left V 2 bases short and J 4 bases short, with 11 bases between. The germline V gene has CDR1 SGHTA and CDR2 FQGNSA. The CDR3 reads CASSLRGGSTEAFF. CDR3 nucleotide sequence: TGTGCCAGCAGCTTACGGGGGGGGAGCACTGAAGCTTTCTTT.

The chain couples TRBV6-4 to TRBJ2-2; D ambiguous. The CDR3 runs 13 residues. Germline assignment: CDR1 MRHNA and CDR2 SNTAGT. V was clipped by 8 bases and J by 7 bases, with 14 bases between them. CDR3 sequence reads: CASSYATGGELFF. The DNA for the CDR3 is TGTGCCAGCTCATACGCGACGGGCGGGGAGCTGTTTTTT.

The rearrangement uses TRBV7-2 and TRBJ1-4; 7 positions match TRBD1. Germline V lookup: CDR1 SGHTA, CDR2 FQGNSA. The CDR3 extends over 14 amino acids. After removal of 1 base from V and 8 bases from J, the junction contained 4 bases not matched to a gene. The CDR3 DNA follows: TGTGCCAGCAGCTTAGACGGACAGGACGAAAAACTGTTTTTT. Translation gives CASSLDGQDEKLFF.

This chain links TRBV6-6 with TRBJ2-7, with D perhaps being TRBD1 or TRBD2 (7 bases each). Between the trimmed V and J ends, which lost 8 bases and 3 bases, there was a span of 20 bases. The CDR3 length is 15 residues. Germline lookup yields CDR1 MNHNY and CDR2 SVGAGI (reference sequence). CDR3 residues: CASGGEQPGGYEQYF. CDR3 sequence (DNA): TGTGCCAGCGGGGGGGAGCAACCAGGGGGCTACGAGCAGTACTTC.